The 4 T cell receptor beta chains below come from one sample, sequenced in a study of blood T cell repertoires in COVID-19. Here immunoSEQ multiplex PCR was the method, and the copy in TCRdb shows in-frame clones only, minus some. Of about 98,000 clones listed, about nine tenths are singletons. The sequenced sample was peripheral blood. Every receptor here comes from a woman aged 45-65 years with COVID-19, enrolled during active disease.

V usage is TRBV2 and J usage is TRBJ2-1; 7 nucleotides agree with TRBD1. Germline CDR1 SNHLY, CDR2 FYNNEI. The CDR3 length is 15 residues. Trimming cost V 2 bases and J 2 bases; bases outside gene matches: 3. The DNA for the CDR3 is TGTGCCAGCAGTGAACTGGGACAGCCCTACAATGAGCAGTTCTTC. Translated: CASSELGQPYNEQFF.

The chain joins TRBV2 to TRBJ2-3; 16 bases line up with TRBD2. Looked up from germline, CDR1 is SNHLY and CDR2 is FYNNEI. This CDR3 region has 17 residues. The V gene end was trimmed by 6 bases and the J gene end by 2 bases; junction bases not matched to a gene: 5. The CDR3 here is CASRAGLAGGDTDTQYF. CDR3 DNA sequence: TGTGCCAGCAGAGCGGGACTAGCGGGGGGGGACACAGATACGCAGTATTTT.

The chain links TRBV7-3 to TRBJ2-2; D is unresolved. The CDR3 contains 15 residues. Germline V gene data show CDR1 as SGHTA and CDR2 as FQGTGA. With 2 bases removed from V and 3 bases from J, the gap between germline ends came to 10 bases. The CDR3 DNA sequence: TGTGCCAGCAGCTTAGATGGGCTTGACACCGGGGAGCTGTTTTTT. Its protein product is CASSLDGLDTGELFF.

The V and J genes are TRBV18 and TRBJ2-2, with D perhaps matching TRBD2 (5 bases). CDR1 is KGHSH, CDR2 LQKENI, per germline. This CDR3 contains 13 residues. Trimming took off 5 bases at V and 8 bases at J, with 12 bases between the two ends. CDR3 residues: CASSSRGSGELFF. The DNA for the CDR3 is TGTGCCAGCTCATCCCGCGGGTCTGGGGAGCTGTTTTTT.